This paragraph covers one T cell receptor (beta chain) sequence. This entry belongs to a study of blood T cell repertoires in COVID-19. Source study methods: Amplification of reference gene primers provided the estimated nucleated cell counts. The data were produced by immunoSEQ multiplex PCR, yet TCRdb's version contains in-frame clones alone and is incomplete. The V and J calls and clone size were taken over from that table, and D and trimming were inferred from the DNA. The table lists some 300,000 clones, 75% to 90% of them singletons. Individuals aged roughly 18 to 95 years were recruited from 24 US areas. Participant-reported clinical history was the basis for cohort assignment. Two negative PCRs, clearance, or symptom resolution were required of recovered Cohort 3 donors. CDR3 length: 12 residues. The V end lost 11 bases, the J end lost 1 base, and 11 bases lay between the germline ends. Germline V gene lookup returns CDR1 SGHNT and CDR2 YENEEA.

The chain joins TRBV11-3 to TRBJ1-1; D might be TRBD1 (5 bases). The receptor's source is a woman aged 40 to 55 who had recovered from COVID-19. The sample consisted of PBMCs or T cells enriched from blood (not recorded which). CDR3 nucleotides: TGTGCCGCGGGACTTCGGAACACTGAAGCTTTCTTT. This gives the protein CAAGLRNTEAFF.